Listed here are 13 T cell receptor beta chains from one sample, sequenced in a study of blood T cell repertoires in COVID-19. Some clones are missing from TCRdb's copy, which holds only in-frame ones; the method was immunoSEQ multiplex PCR. The sample holds about 120,000 clones, 90% seen once. The source material was peripheral blood. The receptors derive from a human donor with active COVID-19. The donor label of this sample is uncertain.

The chain employs TRBV11-2 and TRBJ1-3; 8 bases line up with TRBD1. CDR1 and CDR2 (germline): SGHAT, FQNNGV. There are 15 residues in the CDR3. The trim removed 2 bases at V and 0 bases at J, leaving 0 bases unmatched. The CDR3 loop is CASSLTGGSGNTIYF. CDR3 DNA: TGTGCCAGCAGCTTAACAGGGGGCTCTGGAAACACCATATATTTT.

The J gene is TRBJ1-3, the V gene TRBV28; 7 bases are shared with TRBD1. The CDR3 is made up of 17 amino acids. V gave up 4 bases and J gave up 0 bases; unmatched junction bases: 9. Germline values: CDR1 MDHEN, CDR2 SYDVKM. CDR3 in DNA: TGTGCCAGCAGTTCAATTACAGGGGCGAGCTCTGGAAACACCATATATTTT. This codes for CASSSITGASSGNTIYF.

The chain joins TRBV18 to TRBJ1-6; 8 bases fit TRBD1. Germline V gene lookup returns CDR1 KGHSH and CDR2 LQKENI. This CDR3 comprises 20 residues. The V gene end was trimmed by 4 bases and the J gene end by 0 bases; junction bases not matched to a gene: 14. CDR3 region: CASSRTARGQDLSYNSPLHF. CDR3 bases: TGTGCCAGCTCACGGACTGCCCGGGGACAGGACCTCTCCTATAATTCACCCCTCCACTTT.

V and J are TRBV29-1 and TRBJ2-1; a weak D match, TRBD1 (6 bases). V was clipped by 4 bases and J by 4 bases, with 14 bases between them. The CDR3 loop spans 14 amino acids. The germline gives CDR1 SQVTM, CDR2 ANQGSEA. The CDR3 is CSVVNRAWYNEQFF. The CDR3 DNA reads as TGCAGCGTTGTGAACAGGGCGTGGTACAATGAGCAGTTCTTC.

This sequence joins TRBV7-2 and TRBJ2-5, with TRBD2 matching over 7 bases. Germline CDR1 is SGHTA and CDR2 is FQGNSA. This CDR3 has 15 residues. V shed 1 base, J shed 4 bases, and the junction held 6 bases outside the gene matches. CDR3 sequence (DNA): TGTGCCAGCAGCTTAGGGGGAGGGCACTCAGAGACCCAGTACTTC. This translates into CASSLGGGHSETQYF.

V usage is TRBV5-6 and J usage is TRBJ2-7, with D hard to call. Germline-derived CDR1 and CDR2 are SGHDT and YYEEEE. This CDR3 contains 13 residues. V was shortened by 2 bases and J by 1 base, with 7 bases between the two germline ends. The CDR3 coding sequence is TGTGCCAGCAGCTTTTACGGTTCCTACGAGCAGTACTTC. Its translation is CASSFYGSYEQYF.

The V gene is TRBV7-2, the J gene TRBJ2-7; 9 nucleotides match TRBD2. Germline V lookup: CDR1 SGHTA, CDR2 FQGNSA. The CDR3 is made up of 14 amino acids. The V and J ends lost 4 bases and 4 bases, in that order; junction bases with no gene match: 5. CDR3 residues: CASSSTSGSYEQYF. The CDR3 DNA reads as TGTGCCAGCAGCTCCACTAGCGGGTCTTACGAGCAGTACTTC.

V is TRBV6-5 and J is TRBJ1-2; TRBD1 might be the D (5 bases). CDR3 length: 12 amino acids. V shed 9 bases and J shed 2 bases, with 10 bases lying between them. Germline CDR1 is MNHEY and CDR2 is SVGAGI. The CDR3 DNA sequence: TGTGCCAGAAGGGACTTAAACTATGGCTACACCTTC. Translation: CARRDLNYGYTF.

The chain has TRBV7-2 and TRBJ1-2; weak D call: TRBD1 (5 bases). The V end lost 4 bases, the J end lost 7 bases, and 13 bases lay between the germline ends. Germline values: CDR1 SGHTA, CDR2 FQGNSA. CDR3 length: 13 amino acids. The CDR3 nucleotides are TGTGCCAGCAGCTACTCCGACAGACGTGGCTACACCTTC. Translation: CASSYSDRRGYTF.

This chain connects TRBV28 to TRBJ1-2; D is unresolved. CDR1 and CDR2 (germline): MDHEN, SYDVKM. The V and J ends lost 9 bases and 4 bases respectively, with 15 bases between them. The CDR3 has 13 amino acids. The DNA of the CDR3 is TGTGCCAGTAAGCCGCCGGTCCTCTATGGCTACACCTTC. Residues: CASKPPVLYGYTF.

The chain has TRBV4-1 and TRBJ1-2; D may be TRBD1 (5 bases). The CDR3 contains 13 residues. Germline values: CDR1 MGHRA, CDR2 YSYEKL. Deletions cut 4 bases from V and 5 bases from J, with 11 bases between. The CDR3 loop is CASSPGAGYGYTF. Here the CDR3 DNA reads TGCGCCAGCAGCCCTGGGGCGGGGTATGGCTACACCTTC.

This chain links TRBV4-3 with TRBJ1-4; D may be TRBD1 (6 bases). This CDR3 has 15 residues. Germline V gene lookup returns CDR1 LGHNA and CDR2 YSLEER. V was pared by 2 bases and J by 6 bases, with 13 bases between. The CDR3: CASSQLQGGDEKLFF. CDR3 sequence (DNA): TGCGCCAGCAGCCAACTACAGGGAGGGGATGAAAAACTGTTTTTT.

The chain is built from TRBV3-1 (or the pseudogene TRBV3-2) and TRBJ2-3; TRBD2 is a possible D gene (7 bases). Deletions cut 3 bases from V and 4 bases from J, with 17 bases between. CDR3 length: 16 residues. Germline CDR1 reads LGHDT; CDR2 reads YNNKEL (reference sequence). The CDR3 DNA reads TGTGCCAGCAGCCATCTAAGTGCGGGGGCGGCAGATACGCAGTATTTT. It translates to CASSHLSAGAADTQYF.